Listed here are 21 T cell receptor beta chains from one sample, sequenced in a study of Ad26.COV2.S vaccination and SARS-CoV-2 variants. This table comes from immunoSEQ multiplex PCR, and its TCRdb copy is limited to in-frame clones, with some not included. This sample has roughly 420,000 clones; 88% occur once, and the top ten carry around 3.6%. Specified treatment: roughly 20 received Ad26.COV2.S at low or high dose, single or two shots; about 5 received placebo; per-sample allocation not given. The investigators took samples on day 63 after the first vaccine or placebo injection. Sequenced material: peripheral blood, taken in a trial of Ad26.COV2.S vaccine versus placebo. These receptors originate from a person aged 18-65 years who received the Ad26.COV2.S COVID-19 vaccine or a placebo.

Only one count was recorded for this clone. For the CDR3, the DNA is TGTGCCAGCAGAAGACAGGGAATGTCGAACACTGAAGCTTTCTTT. Amino acids: CASRRQGMSNTEAFF. V usage is TRBV6-4 and J usage is TRBJ1-1; 7 bases agree with TRBD1. Germline V gene lookup returns CDR1 MRHNA and CDR2 SNTAGT. The CDR3 spans 15 residues. V shed 6 bases, J shed 1 base, and the junction held 8 bases outside the gene matches.

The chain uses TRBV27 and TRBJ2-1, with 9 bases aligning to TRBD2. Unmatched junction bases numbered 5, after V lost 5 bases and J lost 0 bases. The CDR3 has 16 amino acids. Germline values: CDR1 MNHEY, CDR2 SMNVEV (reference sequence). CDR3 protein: CASSHLAGSSYNEQFF. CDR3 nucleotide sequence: TGTGCCAGCAGTCACCTAGCGGGGAGCTCCTACAATGAGCAGTTCTTC.

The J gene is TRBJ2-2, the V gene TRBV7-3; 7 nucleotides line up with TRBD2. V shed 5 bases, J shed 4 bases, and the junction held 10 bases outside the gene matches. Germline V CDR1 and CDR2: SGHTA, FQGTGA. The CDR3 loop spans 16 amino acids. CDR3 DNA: TGTGCCAGCAGCCAGGGAGGGCAGGGAAGCACCGGGGAGCTGTTTTTT. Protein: CASSQGGQGSTGELFF.

The CDR3 reads CASSLVGYGYTF. The CDR3 DNA sequence: TGTGCCAGCAGCTTGGTGGGCTATGGCTACACCTTC. The chain uses TRBV5-6 and TRBJ1-2, with D uncertain. The germline V and J ends were trimmed by 0 bases and 4 bases, with 4 bases remaining between them. The CDR3 sequence is 12 residues long. Germline lookup yields CDR1 SGHDT and CDR2 YYEEEE.

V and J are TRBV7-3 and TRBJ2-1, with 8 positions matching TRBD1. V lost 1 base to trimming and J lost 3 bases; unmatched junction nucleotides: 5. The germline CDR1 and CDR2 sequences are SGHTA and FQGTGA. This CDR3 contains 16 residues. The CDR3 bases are TGTGCCAGCAGCTTAAACTCGGGACAGGACTACAATGAGCAGTTCTTC. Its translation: CASSLNSGQDYNEQFF.

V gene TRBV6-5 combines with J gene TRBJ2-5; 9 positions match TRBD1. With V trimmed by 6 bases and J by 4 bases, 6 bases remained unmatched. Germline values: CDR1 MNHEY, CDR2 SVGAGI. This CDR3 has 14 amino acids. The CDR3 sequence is CASSLTGGAETQYF. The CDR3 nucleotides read TGTGCCAGCAGCCTGACAGGGGGGGCAGAGACCCAGTACTTC.

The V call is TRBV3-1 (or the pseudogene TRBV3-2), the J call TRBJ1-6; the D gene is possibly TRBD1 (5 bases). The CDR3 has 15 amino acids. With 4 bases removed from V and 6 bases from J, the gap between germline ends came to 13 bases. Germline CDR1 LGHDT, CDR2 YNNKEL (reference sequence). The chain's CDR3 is CASSPHAGGNSPLHF. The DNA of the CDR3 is TGTGCCAGCAGCCCCCACGCCGGGGGTAATTCACCCCTCCACTTT.

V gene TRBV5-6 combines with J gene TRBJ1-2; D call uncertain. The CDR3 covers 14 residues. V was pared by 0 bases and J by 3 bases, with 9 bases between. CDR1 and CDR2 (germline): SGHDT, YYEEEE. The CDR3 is CASSLVGRDYGYTF. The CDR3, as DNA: TGTGCCAGCAGCTTGGTGGGAAGGGACTATGGCTACACCTTC.

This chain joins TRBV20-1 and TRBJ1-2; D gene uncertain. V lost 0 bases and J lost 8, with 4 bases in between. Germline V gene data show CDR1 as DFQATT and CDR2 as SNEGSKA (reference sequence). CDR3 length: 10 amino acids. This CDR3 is CSAREGGYTF. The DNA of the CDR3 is TGCAGTGCTAGAGAGGGGGGCTACACCTTC.

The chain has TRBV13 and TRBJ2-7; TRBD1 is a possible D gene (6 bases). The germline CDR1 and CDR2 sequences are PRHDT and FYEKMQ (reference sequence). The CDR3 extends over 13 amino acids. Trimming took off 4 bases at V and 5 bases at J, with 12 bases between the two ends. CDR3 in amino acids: CASSSQGVHEQYF. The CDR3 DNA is TGTGCCAGCAGCTCACAGGGTGTCCACGAGCAGTACTTC.

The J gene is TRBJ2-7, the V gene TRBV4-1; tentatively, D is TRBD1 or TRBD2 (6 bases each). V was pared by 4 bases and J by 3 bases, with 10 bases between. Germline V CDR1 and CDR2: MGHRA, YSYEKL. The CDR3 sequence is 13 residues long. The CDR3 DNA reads TGCGCCAGCAGCCTGGGGGGCGGCTACGAGCAGTACTTC. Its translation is CASSLGGGYEQYF.

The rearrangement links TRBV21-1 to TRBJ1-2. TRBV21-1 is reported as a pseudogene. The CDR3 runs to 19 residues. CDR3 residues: CASSKVGPDGRGRTCGYTF. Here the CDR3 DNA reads TGTGCCAGCAGCAAAGTTGGCCCGGATGGTAGAGGGCGGACCTGTGGCTACACCTTC.

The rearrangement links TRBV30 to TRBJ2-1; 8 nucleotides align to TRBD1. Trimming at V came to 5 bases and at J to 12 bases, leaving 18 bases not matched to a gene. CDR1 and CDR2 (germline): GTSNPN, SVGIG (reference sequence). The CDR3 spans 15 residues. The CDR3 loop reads CAWRSIRTGSMGQFF. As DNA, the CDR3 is TGTGCCTGGCGCTCCATAAGGACAGGGTCTATGGGGCAGTTCTTC.

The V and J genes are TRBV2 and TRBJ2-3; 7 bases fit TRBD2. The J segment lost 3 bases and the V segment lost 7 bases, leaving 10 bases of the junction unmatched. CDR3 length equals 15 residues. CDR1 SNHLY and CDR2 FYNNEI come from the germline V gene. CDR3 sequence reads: CASNGLGGRTDTQYF. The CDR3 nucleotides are TGTGCCAGCAATGGGCTGGGAGGGAGGACAGATACGCAGTATTTT.

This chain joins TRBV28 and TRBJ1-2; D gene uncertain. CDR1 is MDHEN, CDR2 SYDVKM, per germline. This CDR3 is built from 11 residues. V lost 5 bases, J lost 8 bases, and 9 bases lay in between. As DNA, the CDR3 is TGTGCCAGCAGTACCACAGAAGGCTACACCTTC. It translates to CASSTTEGYTF.

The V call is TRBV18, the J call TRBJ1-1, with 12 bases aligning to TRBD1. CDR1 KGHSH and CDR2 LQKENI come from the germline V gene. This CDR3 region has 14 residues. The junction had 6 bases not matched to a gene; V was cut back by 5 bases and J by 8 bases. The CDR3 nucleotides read TGTGCCAGCTCAGGCGGGACAGGGGGCTCCGAAGCTTTCTTT. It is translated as CASSGGTGGSEAFF.

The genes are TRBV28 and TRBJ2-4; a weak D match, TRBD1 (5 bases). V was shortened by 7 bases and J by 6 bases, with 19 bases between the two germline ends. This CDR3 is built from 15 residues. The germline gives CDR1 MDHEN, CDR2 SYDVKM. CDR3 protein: CASTKRESTGNIQYF. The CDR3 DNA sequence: TGTGCCAGCACCAAACGAGAAAGTACAGGAAACATTCAGTACTTC.

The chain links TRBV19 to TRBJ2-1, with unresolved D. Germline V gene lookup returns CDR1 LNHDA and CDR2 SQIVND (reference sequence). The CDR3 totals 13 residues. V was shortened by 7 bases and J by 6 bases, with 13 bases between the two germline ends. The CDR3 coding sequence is TGTGCCAGTACCCATGACCTCTCCAATGAGCAGTTCTTC. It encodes CASTHDLSNEQFF.

Here the CDR3 DNA reads TGTGCCAGCAGCTCTCCCCGGGACAGGGGGTTTGGGACCCAGTACTTC. Residues: CASSSPRDRGFGTQYF. The gene calls are TRBV5-6 and TRBJ2-5; 11 bases map to TRBD1. The J segment lost 7 bases and the V segment lost 3 bases, leaving 11 bases of the junction unmatched. The germline V gene encodes CDR1 SGHDT and CDR2 YYEEEE. The CDR3 has 16 amino acids.

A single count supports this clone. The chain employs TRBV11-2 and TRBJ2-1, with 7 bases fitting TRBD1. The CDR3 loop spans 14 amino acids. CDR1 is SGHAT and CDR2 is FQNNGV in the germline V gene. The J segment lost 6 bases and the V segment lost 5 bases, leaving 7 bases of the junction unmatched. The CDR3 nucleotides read TGTGCCAGCAGCGCCGACAGGGTAGTCAATGAGCAGTTCTTC. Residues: CASSADRVVNEQFF. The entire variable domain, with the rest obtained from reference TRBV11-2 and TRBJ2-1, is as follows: EAGVAQSPRYKIIEKRQSVAFWCNPISGHATLYWYQQILGQGPKLLIQFQNNGVVDDSQLPKDRFSAERLKGVDSTLKIQPAKLEDSAVYLCASSADRVVNEQFFGPGTRLTVL.

CDR3 DNA sequence: TGTGCCAGTAGCCGGGACAAGAACACTGAAGCTTTCTTT. It encodes CASSRDKNTEAFF. The V and J genes are TRBV6-2 or TRBV6-3 and TRBJ1-1; D might be TRBD1 (6 bases). Per the germline V gene, CDR1 is MNHEY and CDR2 is SVGEGT. The CDR3 runs 13 residues. The V gene lost 9 bases and the J gene lost 1 base, with 12 bases spanning the gap.